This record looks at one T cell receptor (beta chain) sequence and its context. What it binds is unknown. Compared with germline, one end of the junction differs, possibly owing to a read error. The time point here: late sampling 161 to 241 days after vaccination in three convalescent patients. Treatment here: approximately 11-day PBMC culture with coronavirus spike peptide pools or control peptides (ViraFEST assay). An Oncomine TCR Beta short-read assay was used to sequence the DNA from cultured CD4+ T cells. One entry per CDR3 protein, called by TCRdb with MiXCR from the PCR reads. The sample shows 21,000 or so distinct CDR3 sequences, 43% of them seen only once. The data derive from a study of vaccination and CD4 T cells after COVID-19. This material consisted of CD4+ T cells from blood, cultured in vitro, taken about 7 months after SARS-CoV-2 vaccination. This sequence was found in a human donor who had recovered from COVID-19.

The CDR3 DNA is TGTGCCTCCAGCAGAGGGGCAGCCCAAGAGACCCAGTACTTC. Its protein is CASSRGAAQETQYF. V usage is TRBV15 and J usage is TRBJ2-5; D could derive from TRBD1 or TRBD2 (5 bases each). Germline values: CDR1 LNHNV, CDR2 YYDKDF (reference sequence). This CDR3 has 14 amino acids.